The clone carrying this TCR beta chain was counted ten times or more. Its antigen remains unknown. This sample's TCRbeta library carried unique molecular identifier barcodes. TCRdb reprocessed the PCR reads via MiXCR and lists one record per CDR3 protein. Of about 260,000 distinct CDR3 sequences listed, 6.5% to 9% are singletons. This sample is drawn from a study of T-cell reconstitution after alpha-beta-depleted transplantation in children. Study-level points and caveats: Recipient T cells and thymic progenitors that survived gave rise to the high TCRbeta diversity observed at day 60 in some patients. At the one-year point after transplant, T-cell counts and TCRbeta diversity were found to come mostly from T cells that had been newly produced. At around two months after transplant, the alpha-beta T cells were reportedly derived from several hundred expanded clones that came from non-depleted graft cells.

Germline V gene lookup returns CDR1 SEHNR and CDR2 FQNEAQ (reference sequence). This CDR3 spans 16 amino acids. Trimming at V came to 6 bases and at J to 4 bases, leaving 10 bases not matched to a gene. This sample comprised PBMCs, mostly from graft donor cells, obtained 180 days after TCRalphabeta/CD19-depleted stem cell transplant. This TCR came from a male patient under 18 who had a stem cell transplant for acute lymphoblastic leukemia, so the T cells may come from the graft donor. The V gene is TRBV7-9, the J gene TRBJ2-7; 12 nucleotides line up with TRBD1. The DNA of the CDR3 is TGTGCCAGCAGTGATACTCCGGGACAGGGGGCATACGAGCAGTACTTC. Translated: CASSDTPGQGAYEQYF.